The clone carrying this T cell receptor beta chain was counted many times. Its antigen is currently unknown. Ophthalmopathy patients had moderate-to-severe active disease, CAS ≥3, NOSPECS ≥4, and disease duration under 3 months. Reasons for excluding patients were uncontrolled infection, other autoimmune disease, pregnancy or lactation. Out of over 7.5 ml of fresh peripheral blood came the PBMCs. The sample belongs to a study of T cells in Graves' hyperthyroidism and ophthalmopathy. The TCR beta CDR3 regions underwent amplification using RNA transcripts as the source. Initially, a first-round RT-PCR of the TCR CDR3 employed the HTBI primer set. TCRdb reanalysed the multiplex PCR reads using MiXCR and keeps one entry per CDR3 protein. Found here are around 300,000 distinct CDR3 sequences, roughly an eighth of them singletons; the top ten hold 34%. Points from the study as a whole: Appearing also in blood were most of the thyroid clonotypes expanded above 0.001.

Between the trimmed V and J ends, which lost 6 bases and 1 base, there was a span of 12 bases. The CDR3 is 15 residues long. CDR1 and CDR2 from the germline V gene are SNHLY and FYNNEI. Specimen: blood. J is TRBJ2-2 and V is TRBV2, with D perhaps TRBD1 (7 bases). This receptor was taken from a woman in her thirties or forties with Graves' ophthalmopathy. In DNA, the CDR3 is TGTGCCAGCAGGGAGGGACAGAGGAACACCGGGGAGCTGTTTTTT. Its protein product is CASREGQRNTGELFF.